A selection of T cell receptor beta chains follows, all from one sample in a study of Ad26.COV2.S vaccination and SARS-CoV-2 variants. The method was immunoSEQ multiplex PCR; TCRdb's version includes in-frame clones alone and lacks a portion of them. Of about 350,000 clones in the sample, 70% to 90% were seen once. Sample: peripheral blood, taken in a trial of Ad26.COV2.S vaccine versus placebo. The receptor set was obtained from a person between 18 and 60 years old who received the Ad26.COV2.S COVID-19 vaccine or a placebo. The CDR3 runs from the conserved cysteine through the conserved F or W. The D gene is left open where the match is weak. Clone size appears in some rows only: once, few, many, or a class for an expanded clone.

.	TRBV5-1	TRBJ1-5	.	CASSLGVGGPNQPQHF	TGCGCCAGCAGCCTGGGGGTCGGAGGGCCCAATCAGCCCCAGCATTTT
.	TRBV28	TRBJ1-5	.	CASSSSGPQHF	TGTGCCAGCAGTTCCTCGGGGCCCCAGCATTTT
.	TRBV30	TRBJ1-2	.	CAWSVGQGYDGYTF	TGTGCCTGGAGTGTAGGGCAGGGTTACGATGGCTACACCTTC
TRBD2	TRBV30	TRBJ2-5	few	CAWSRTSGQETQYF	TGTGCCTGGAGCCGGACTAGCGGACAAGAGACCCAGTACTTC
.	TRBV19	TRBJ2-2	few	CASSPRQNTGELFF	TGTGCCAGTAGTCCCCGACAGAACACCGGGGAGCTGTTTTTT
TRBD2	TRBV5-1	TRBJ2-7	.	CASKGTSGRTTSSFYEQYF	TGCGCCAGCAAAGGGACTAGCGGGAGAACCACCTCTAGTTTCTACGAGCAGTACTTC
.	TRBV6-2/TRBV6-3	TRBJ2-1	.	CASSYSLQNNEQFF	TGTGCCAGCAGTTATAGTCTACAAAACAATGAGCAGTTCTTC
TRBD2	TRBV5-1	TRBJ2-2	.	CASSLGVAGSTGELFF	TGCGCCAGCAGCTTGGGAGTAGCGGGATCCACCGGGGAGCTGTTTTTT
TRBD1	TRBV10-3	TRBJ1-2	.	CATSGGANYGYTF	TGTGCCACCTCAGGGGGTGCTAACTATGGCTACACCTTC
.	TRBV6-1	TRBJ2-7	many	CASSDRGTSRSYEQYF	TGTGCCAGCAGTGACCGGGGGACCTCTCGCTCCTACGAGCAGTACTTC
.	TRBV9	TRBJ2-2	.	CASSPGVGELFF	TGTGCCAGCAGCCCCGGTGTCGGGGAGCTGTTTTTT
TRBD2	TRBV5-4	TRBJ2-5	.	CASSSGLAGAETQYF	TGTGCCAGCAGCTCGGGACTAGCGGGAGCGGAGACCCAGTACTTC
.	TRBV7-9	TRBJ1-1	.	CASSLVEKPNTEAFF	TGTGCCAGCAGCTTAGTGGAGAAGCCGAACACTGAAGCTTTCTTT
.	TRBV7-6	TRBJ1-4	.	CASSSRDGKNEKLFF	TGTGCCAGCAGCTCGCGGGACGGAAAAAATGAAAAACTGTTTTTT
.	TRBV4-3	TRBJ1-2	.	CASSQDRYSNYGYTF	TGCGCCAGCAGCCAAGATCGGTATTCTAACTATGGCTACACCTTC